This paragraph covers one TCR beta chain sequence. The data were obtained in a study of shared clonotypes between healthy human individuals. The CDR3 consists of 13 residues. Trimming shortened V by 2 bases and J by 8 bases, and 10 bases separated the two germline ends. Germline CDR1 is MNHEY and CDR2 is SVGAGI. Positively selected for CCR7, the CD45RO-negative cells used as naive CD8 cells excluded terminally differentiated effector memory CD45RA+ cells. Adult donors, all healthy and HIV-negative, had no recent acute infections or vaccinations. The assay was immunoSEQ multiplex PCR, and TCRdb's table has in-frame clones only and misses some. Of approximately 600,000 clones listed, 85% to 95% are singletons.

This TCR derives from a young woman in good health. The V and J genes are TRBV6-5 and TRBJ2-1; D gene ambiguous. Sequenced material: naive CD8+ T cells sorted from blood. For the CDR3, the DNA is TGTGCCAGCAGTTACGAGGAGCACGATGAGCAGTTCTTC. Residues: CASSYEEHDEQFF.